The 22 T cell receptor beta chains given below trace back to one sample, sequenced in a study of graft-versus-host responses after intestinal transplantation. TCRdb keeps only in-frame clones here, not all; method: immunoSEQ multiplex PCR. The table has roughly 90,000 clones, 90% to 95% seen once; the top ten hold roughly 6%. No antigen has been identified for these receptors. Source: unstimulated CD8+ T cells sorted from spleen or lymph node cells, taken before intestinal transplant. The receptors derive from a human donor who received an intestinal transplant.

The chain combines TRBV11-2 with TRBJ2-1, with no clear D. Germline CDR1 SGHAT, CDR2 FQNNGV. This CDR3 comprises 15 residues. The ends were cut back, 3 bases at V and 7 bases at J, with 16 bases in the middle. The CDR3 DNA is TGTGCCAGCAGCTTCGTCTCCTCAGGACCGAATGAGCAGTTCTTC. Protein product: CASSFVSSGPNEQFF.

The chain links TRBV11-2 to TRBJ2-6; TRBD1 is a possible D gene (6 bases). This CDR3 region has 16 residues. Germline V gene sequence: CDR1 SGHAT, CDR2 FQNNGV. Trimming stripped 5 bases from V and 6 bases from J, with 17 bases between. The DNA for the CDR3 is TGTGCCAGCAGCACGGGCCCGGACAGTTCGGCCAACGTCCTGACTTTC. Its protein product is CASSTGPDSSANVLTF.

This clone was counted a few times. This sequence joins TRBV7-6 and TRBJ1-2; D may be TRBD1 (5 bases). Deletions cut 5 bases from V and 5 bases from J, with 12 bases between. This CDR3 is built from 13 residues. In germline, CDR1 is SGHVS, CDR2 FNYEAQ. This CDR3 reads CASSVPGTYGYTF. CDR3 nucleotide sequence: TGTGCCAGCAGCGTACCGGGGACTTATGGCTACACCTTC.

The CDR3 protein is CASSLVTVTGELFF. DNA of the CDR3: TGTGCCAGCAGCTTAGTGACGGTCACCGGGGAGCTGTTTTTT. The chain joins TRBV11-2 to TRBJ2-2, with D unclear. V was shortened by 1 base and J by 4 bases, with 7 bases between the two germline ends. Germline values: CDR1 SGHAT, CDR2 FQNNGV. This CDR3 region has 14 residues.

This chain joins TRBV7-9 and TRBJ2-7, with TRBD2 identical over 8 bases. This CDR3 comprises 15 residues. Trimming removed 1 base from V and 0 bases from J; junction bases left unmatched: 2. The germline V gene has CDR1 SEHNR and CDR2 FQNEAQ (reference sequence). CDR3 protein: CASSLVAGRSYEQYF. CDR3 bases: TGTGCCAGCAGCTTAGTAGCGGGGCGCTCCTACGAGCAGTACTTC.

This clone has only a few counts. The V gene is TRBV27, the J gene TRBJ2-7; D gene unclear. The CDR3 has 12 amino acids. Germline CDR1 is MNHEY and CDR2 is SMNVEV (reference sequence). Trimming cost V 2 bases and J 6 bases, with 8 bases left between them. The CDR3 spells CASSLTGSEQYF. In DNA form, the CDR3 reads TGTGCCAGCAGTTTAACGGGTTCCGAGCAGTACTTC.

The genes are TRBV13 and TRBJ2-3, with 9 bases fitting TRBD2. Germline V lookup: CDR1 PRHDT, CDR2 FYEKMQ (reference sequence). The junction had 21 bases not matched to a gene; V was cut back by 5 bases and J by 6 bases. The CDR3 covers 19 residues. This chain's CDR3 is CASSAGAIVAGVSPDTQYF. For the CDR3, the DNA is TGTGCCAGCAGCGCAGGGGCTATTGTAGCGGGAGTGTCTCCGGATACGCAGTATTTT. Combining the CDR3 with reference TRBV13 and TRBJ2-3 gives the whole variable domain AAGVIQSPRHLIKEKRETATLKCYPIPRHDTVYWYQQGPGQDPQFLISFYEKMQSDKGSIPDRFSAQQFSDYHSELNMSSLELGDSALYFCASSAGAIVAGVSPDTQYFGPGTRLTVL.

This chain links TRBV7-9 with TRBJ1-4; no definite D call. There are 15 residues in the CDR3. The germline V gene has CDR1 SEHNR and CDR2 FQNEAQ (reference sequence). Trimming removed 0 bases at V and 2 bases at J, with 7 bases between. The CDR3 loop reads CASSLAAVTNEKLFF. For the CDR3, the DNA is TGTGCCAGCAGCTTAGCAGCGGTTACTAATGAAAAACTGTTTTTT.

The chain joins TRBV9 to TRBJ1-6; 7 bases line up with TRBD1. CDR1 and CDR2 (germline): SGDLS, YYNGEE. J was trimmed by 3 bases and V by 0 bases; bases with no gene match: 9. The CDR3 is 18 residues long. CDR3 coding DNA: TGTGCCAGCAGCGTAGAAGGGGACAGTGGCGGCTATAATTCACCCCTCCACTTT. Residues: CASSVEGDSGGYNSPLHF.

The chain links TRBV27 to TRBJ1-2, with D uncertain. CDR1 and CDR2 (germline): MNHEY, SMNVEV (reference sequence). Trimming pared 5 bases from V and 7 bases from J, leaving 17 bases between. The CDR3 covers 14 residues. Here the CDR3 DNA reads TGTGCCAGCAGTCCCACCGCAGGTGGAGCTGGCTACACCTTC. Its translation is CASSPTAGGAGYTF.

The chain joins TRBV4-1 to TRBJ2-3, with D perhaps TRBD2 (6 bases). The CDR3 extends over 16 amino acids. V lost 6 bases and J 3 bases, leaving 19 bases between the germline ends. The germline CDR1 and CDR2 sequences are MGHRA and YSYEKL. CDR3 residues: CASSEDLGSGTDTQYF. CDR3 sequence (DNA): TGCGCCAGCAGTGAGGATTTGGGTAGCGGTACAGATACGCAGTATTTT.

The rearrangement uses TRBV9 and TRBJ2-1; TRBD2 aligns across 7 bases. Germline CDR1 SGDLS, CDR2 YYNGEE. The CDR3 is 14 residues long. V lost 1 base, J lost 9 bases, and 7 bases stayed unmatched. The CDR3, as DNA: TGTGCCAGCAGCGTAATTGAGCGGGATGTTGAGCAGTTCTTC. Protein product: CASSVIERDVEQFF.

The chain recombines TRBV7-9 with TRBJ2-5; possible D gene TRBD2, 5 bases. CDR3 length: 13 amino acids. Germline CDR1 is SEHNR and CDR2 is FQNEAQ (reference sequence). V lost 6 bases to trimming and J lost 2 bases, with 10 bases between them. In nucleotides, the CDR3 is TGTGCCAGCAGGGAAGGGAGACAAGAGACCCAGTACTTC. It is translated as CASREGRQETQYF.

Only one count was recorded for this clone. The rearrangement uses TRBV29-1 and TRBJ1-3; tentative D call: TRBD1 (5 bases). V lost 5 bases and J lost 2, with 19 bases in between. This CDR3 is 16 amino acids long. Germline CDR1 and CDR2: SQVTM and ANQGSEA. CDR3: CSVFAGSGPAGNTIYF. CDR3 nucleotide sequence: TGCAGCGTTTTCGCAGGGAGCGGTCCTGCTGGAAACACCATATATTTT.

The J gene is TRBJ1-2, the V gene TRBV7-6; no definite D call. Trimming stripped 4 bases from V and 3 bases from J, with 15 bases between. The CDR3 is 15 amino acids. Germline-derived CDR1 and CDR2 are SGHVS and FNYEAQ. The CDR3 loop is CASSSAGGFYYGYTF. The CDR3 DNA is TGTGCCAGCAGCTCGGCGGGTGGCTTTTACTATGGCTACACCTTC.

The J gene is TRBJ1-5, the V gene TRBV6-5; no firm D call. CDR3 length: 14 residues. Germline assignment: CDR1 MNHEY and CDR2 SVGAGI. The ends were cut back, 6 bases at V and 6 bases at J, with 15 bases in the middle. CDR3 DNA sequence: TGTGCCAGCAGGCCGGCGGCCGAAAGTCAGCCCCAGCATTTT. As protein: CASRPAAESQPQHF.

The J gene is TRBJ2-3, the V gene TRBV25-1; 7 bases are shared with TRBD2. Trimming at V came to 1 base and at J to 3 bases, leaving 10 bases not matched to a gene. Germline V gene lookup returns CDR1 MGHDK and CDR2 SYGVNS. This CDR3 has 17 amino acids. The CDR3 DNA reads as TGTGCCAGCAGTGAATCGAAGGGCGGGAGCTCTACAGATACGCAGTATTTT. This codes for CASSESKGGSSTDTQYF.

This clone was found once. V gene TRBV6-5 combines with J gene TRBJ2-1, with D possibly TRBD1 on 6 matching bases. The CDR3 is 15 residues long. Germline V gives CDR1 MNHEY, CDR2 SVGAGI. With 4 bases removed from V and 2 bases from J, the gap between germline ends came to 12 bases. The CDR3 DNA reads as TGTGCCAGCAGTTGGACCCAGGGGCCCTACAATGAGCAGTTCTTC. This codes for CASSWTQGPYNEQFF.

The CDR3 loop is CASSVGGANVLTF. In DNA, the CDR3 is TGTGCCAGCAGCGTAGGTGGGGCCAACGTCCTGACTTTC. The rearrangement joins TRBV9 to TRBJ2-6; D uncertain. V lost 0 bases and J lost 3, with 1 base in between. The CDR3 loop spans 13 amino acids. Per germline, CDR1 SGDLS and CDR2 YYNGEE.

This clone was observed a handful of times. V and J are TRBV13 and TRBJ2-7, with TRBD1 matching over 7 bases. J lost 2 bases, V lost 3 bases, and 1 base had no gene match. Per the germline V gene, CDR1 is PRHDT and CDR2 is FYEKMQ (reference sequence). This CDR3 comprises 13 residues. CDR3 nucleotide sequence: TGTGCCAGCAGCTTTGGACAGGCCTACGAGCAGTACTTC. Its translation: CASSFGQAYEQYF.

Only one count was recorded for this clone. J is TRBJ2-5 and V is TRBV28; weak D call: TRBD2 (6 bases). V lost 4 bases to trimming and J lost 0 bases, with 18 bases between them. The germline CDR1 and CDR2 sequences are MDHEN and SYDVKM. The CDR3 extends over 17 amino acids. CDR3 coding DNA: TGTGCCAGCAGTTCCAAAAAACCCACTAGCTACCAAGAGACCCAGTACTTC. This encodes CASSSKKPTSYQETQYF.

The chain joins TRBV4-1 to TRBJ2-5, with no clear D. The germline CDR1 and CDR2 sequences are MGHRA and YSYEKL. The CDR3 sequence is 17 residues long. V was cut by 0 bases and J by 3 bases, with 17 bases left in between. CDR3 bases: TGCGCCAGCAGCCAAGATAGCTCGACGGGCGTAGAAGAGACCCAGTACTTC. Protein sequence: CASSQDSSTGVEETQYF.